These 25 T cell receptor beta chains were sequenced from one sample in a study of CD8 T cells in ankylosing spondylitis. TCRdb ran MiXCR on the 5' RACE reads and lists one entry per CDR3 protein. The sample lists more than 250,000 distinct CDR3 sequences, 8% seen once, with roughly 15% in the top ten. Study-level results: Eight highly homologous variants made up a TCR beta motif, and this motif appeared characteristic of ankylosing spondylitis blood.

These receptors have no known antigen. Material for sequencing was blood, either unsorted or a sorted T cell fraction (not recorded which). These receptors were taken from a male donor with ankylosing spondylitis.

The chain couples TRBV29-1 to TRBJ2-3; unclear D gene. CDR3 length: 14 amino acids. Germline CDR1 reads SQVTM; CDR2 reads ANQGSEA. Trimming removed 7 bases from V and 0 bases from J, with 14 bases in between. CDR3 region: CSGGVRPSTDTQYF. Written as DNA, the CDR3 is TGCAGCGGTGGGGTCAGGCCCAGCACAGATACGCAGTATTTT.

This clonotype was seen a handful of times. The chain recombines TRBV7-8 with TRBJ1-4, with 8 bases matching TRBD1. CDR3 length: 15 amino acids. Germline-derived CDR1 and CDR2 are SGHVS and FQNEAQ. V was pared by 5 bases and J by 7 bases, with 9 bases of the junction left unmatched. CDR3 sequence reads: CASSVTGGVFEKLFF. The CDR3 nucleotides are TGTGCCAGCAGCGTTACAGGGGGGGTATTTGAAAAACTGTTTTTT. Drawing the rest from reference TRBV7-8 and TRBJ1-4, the complete variable domain is GAGVSQSPRYKVAKRGQDVALRCDPISGHVSLFWYQQALGQGPEFLTYFQNEAQLDKSGLPSDRFFAERPEGSVSTLKIQRTQQEDSAVYLCASSVTGGVFEKLFFGSGTQLSVL.

J is TRBJ2-1 and V is TRBV29-1; 8 bases align to TRBD1. In germline, CDR1 is SQVTM, CDR2 ANQGSEA. CDR3 length equals 13 residues. V shed 6 bases, J shed 7 bases, and the junction held 8 bases outside the gene matches. CDR3 in amino acids: CSVSRTGSNEQFF. In DNA form, the CDR3 reads TGCAGCGTCAGCCGGACAGGGTCGAATGAGCAGTTCTTC.

The chain links TRBV19 to TRBJ2-7, with 8 bases identical to TRBD2. Trimming took 1 base from V and 1 from J; bases not matched to a gene: 3. CDR1 is LNHDA, CDR2 SQIVND, per germline (reference sequence). This CDR3 is 15 amino acids long. CDR3 region: CASSIVLADSYEQYF. The DNA for the CDR3 is TGTGCCAGTAGTATAGTACTAGCGGATTCCTACGAGCAGTACTTC. Variable domain in full (rest from reference TRBV19 and TRBJ2-7): DGGITQSPKYLFRKEGQNVTLSCEQNLNHDAMYWYRQDPGQGLRLIYYSQIVNDFQKGDIAEGYSVSREKKESFPLTVTSAQKNPTAFYLCASSIVLADSYEQYFGPGTRLTVT.

This clonotype was seen more than once but under ten times. The V gene is TRBV5-1, the J gene TRBJ2-1, with D possibly matching TRBD1 (6 bases). There are 15 residues in the CDR3. The V end lost 2 bases, the J end lost 8 bases, and 17 bases lay between the germline ends. The germline gives CDR1 SGHRS, CDR2 YFSETQ. In DNA, the CDR3 is TGCGCCAGCAGCTTCGAGAGGTTTGGGGGCGATGAGCAGTTCTTC. Translating gives CASSFERFGGDEQFF.

J is TRBJ2-7 and V is TRBV12-3 or TRBV12-4; D is possibly TRBD1 (6 bases). V was trimmed by 6 bases and J by 0 bases, leaving 15 bases between them. This CDR3 comprises 15 residues. DNA of the CDR3: TGTGCCAGCAGCCCACAGGGAGATCACTCCTACGAGCAGTACTTC. Protein: CASSPQGDHSYEQYF.

This clonotype was detected many times. V gene TRBV5-1 combines with J gene TRBJ2-2; TRBD2 might be the D (5 bases). CDR1 is SGHRS and CDR2 is YFSETQ in the germline V gene. The CDR3 runs 16 residues. V lost 0 bases to trimming and J lost 4 bases, with 13 bases between them. CDR3 region: CASSLDAAAPTGELFF. The CDR3 region has the DNA TGCGCCAGCAGCTTGGACGCAGCGGCTCCCACCGGGGAGCTGTTTTTT.

This clonotype has a handful of counts. The CDR3, as DNA: TGTGCCAGCAGTTTTCTGGGGACACCACTTACCTACGAGCAGTACTTC. Amino acids: CASSFLGTPLTYEQYF. V and J are TRBV12-3 or TRBV12-4 and TRBJ2-7; D might be TRBD1 (6 bases). Trimming took off 3 bases at V and 2 bases at J, with 17 bases between the two ends. CDR3 size: 16 residues.

Only a few counts were recorded for this clonotype. The chain carries TRBV6-1 and TRBJ2-6, with D maybe TRBD1 (5 bases). Between the trimmed V and J ends, which lost 4 bases and 2 bases, there was a span of 6 bases. Per the germline V gene, CDR1 is MNHNS and CDR2 is SASEGT. The CDR3 contains 14 residues. Here the CDR3 reads CASSARAGANVLTF. The CDR3 nucleotides are TGTGCCAGCAGTGCCAGGGCTGGGGCCAACGTCCTGACTTTC.

This clonotype came up a few times. V gene TRBV7-8 combines with J gene TRBJ2-3; 12 nucleotides match TRBD2. The length of the CDR3 is 20 residues. Germline V lookup: CDR1 SGHVS, CDR2 FQNEAQ. The V segment lost 3 bases and the J segment 0 bases; nucleotides outside the gene matches: 13. DNA for the CDR3: TGTGCCAGCAGCTTCCAGGGACTAGCGGGCAACAATCCTAGCACAGATACGCAGTATTTT. Its translation: CASSFQGLAGNNPSTDTQYF.

This clonotype occurred many times. V usage is TRBV5-1 and J usage is TRBJ1-1; a weak D match, TRBD1 (5 bases). With 3 bases removed from V and 2 bases from J, the gap between germline ends came to 14 bases. Germline V gives CDR1 SGHRS, CDR2 YFSETQ. This CDR3 spans 15 amino acids. CDR3 region: CASSSNRQRNTEAFF. The CDR3, as DNA: TGCGCCAGCAGCTCCAATCGACAGAGAAACACTGAAGCTTTCTTT.

The chain carries TRBV12-3 or TRBV12-4 and TRBJ1-2; D may be TRBD1 (5 bases). The V and J ends lost 1 base and 3 bases respectively, with 9 bases between them. This CDR3 is 14 amino acids long. CDR3 nucleotide sequence: TGTGCCAGCAGTTTAGATACAGGACACTATGGCTACACCTTC. Its translation is CASSLDTGHYGYTF.

The chain is built from TRBV20-1 and TRBJ2-6; 10 bases fit TRBD1. From germline, CDR1 is DFQATT and CDR2 SNEGSKA (reference sequence). The CDR3 loop spans 13 amino acids. J was trimmed by 7 bases and V by 6 bases; bases with no gene match: 3. CDR3 loop: CSAGTGVANVLTF. The CDR3, as DNA: TGCAGTGCCGGGACAGGGGTCGCCAACGTCCTGACTTTC.

V is TRBV20-1 and J is TRBJ1-5, with TRBD1 matching over 7 bases. CDR3 length equals 13 residues. Germline loops: CDR1 DFQATT, CDR2 SNEGSKA (reference sequence). Trimming removed 5 bases from V and 2 bases from J; junction bases left unmatched: 3. The DNA for the CDR3 is TGCAGTGCTCAAGGGACAGGCAATCAGCCCCAGCATTTT. It specifies CSAQGTGNQPQHF.

This clonotype was recorded a few times. V is TRBV11-2 and J is TRBJ2-5, with D maybe TRBD2 (6 bases). Trimming took 2 bases from V and 3 from J, leaving 22 bases between them. CDR1 and CDR2 (germline): SGHAT, FQNNGV. The CDR3 loop spans 18 amino acids. CDR3 protein: CASSLRLFGRIIKETQYF. The CDR3 bases are TGTGCCAGCAGCTTAAGGCTGTTTGGGAGGATTATTAAAGAGACCCAGTACTTC.

This clonotype was recorded many times. The V and J genes are TRBV27 and TRBJ2-7; maybe TRBD1 (6 bases). Trimming cost V 4 bases and J 5 bases, with 12 bases left between them. The CDR3 contains 13 residues. The germline gives CDR1 MNHEY, CDR2 SMNVEV (reference sequence). The CDR3 is CASSSGQVNEQYF. The DNA for the CDR3 is TGTGCCAGCAGTTCGGGACAAGTCAACGAGCAGTACTTC.

This clonotype was seen ten or more times. The rearrangement uses TRBV27 and TRBJ2-7; D unresolved. The V and J ends lost 6 bases and 0 bases respectively, with 18 bases between them. Per the germline V gene, CDR1 is MNHEY and CDR2 is SMNVEV (reference sequence). The CDR3 is 16 residues long. CDR3 amino acids: CASSHANHFSSYEQYF. For the CDR3, the DNA is TGTGCCAGCAGCCATGCCAACCACTTTAGCTCCTACGAGCAGTACTTC.

This clonotype has a count of ten or more. This chain connects TRBV5-1 to TRBJ2-1; D is unclear. The V gene lost 3 bases and the J gene lost 7 bases, with 17 bases spanning the gap. From germline, CDR1 is SGHRS and CDR2 YFSETQ. This CDR3 region has 15 residues. CDR3 in amino acids: CASSWAPRAGNEQFF. CDR3 nucleotide sequence: TGCGCCAGCAGCTGGGCCCCCCGGGCAGGTAATGAGCAGTTCTTC.

Of note for this clonotype: A much larger clone lies one base from this, so it may be a read error. The chain links TRBV29-1 to TRBJ1-1; 8 bases fit TRBD1. The V segment lost 7 bases and the J segment 5 bases; nucleotides outside the gene matches: 6. This CDR3 comprises 12 residues. CDR1 and CDR2 (germline): SQVTM, ANQGSEA. As DNA, the CDR3 is TGCAGCGCCCGGACAGGGAAAACTGAAGCTTTCTTT. It specifies CSARTGKTEAFF.

This clonotype was detected a few times. V and J are TRBV11-2 and TRBJ1-2; a weak D match, TRBD1 (5 bases). This CDR3 contains 19 residues. CDR1 is SGHAT, CDR2 FQNNGV, per germline. V was shortened by 2 bases and J by 2 bases, with 24 bases between the two germline ends. The CDR3 nucleotides are TGTGCCAGCAGCTTATTCTTTCCCGGGGCAGGGAAGTCGAACTATGGCTACACCTTC. Translation gives CASSLFFPGAGKSNYGYTF.

The chain couples TRBV20-1 to TRBJ2-3, with 7 positions matching TRBD2. The V gene's germline CDR1 is DFQATT and CDR2 SNEGSKA (reference sequence). J gave up 2 bases and V 0 bases, and 5 bases lay outside the gene matches. The CDR3 has 15 amino acids. CDR3 in amino acids: CSARDPAGYTDTQYF. The CDR3 region has the DNA TGCAGTGCTAGAGATCCAGCGGGATACACAGATACGCAGTATTTT.

This clonotype occurred many times. The V and J genes are TRBV14 and TRBJ1-1; TRBD1 might be the D (6 bases). Germline CDR1 SGHDN, CDR2 FVKESK. V was clipped by 4 bases and J by 5 bases, with 11 bases between them. The CDR3 loop spans 13 amino acids. The CDR3 region is CASSLGGITEAFF. The CDR3 nucleotides are TGTGCCAGCAGCCTCGGGGGCATTACTGAAGCTTTCTTT.

The table lists this clonotype with a few counts. The rearrangement uses TRBV7-3 and TRBJ1-2, with D possibly matching TRBD1 (5 bases). From germline, CDR1 is SGHTA and CDR2 FQGTGA. The ends were cut back, 1 base at V and 3 bases at J, with 12 bases in the middle. CDR3 length: 15 amino acids. The DNA of the CDR3 is TGTGCCAGCAGCTTAATCATGGTGGGGGACTATGGCTACACCTTC. This translates into CASSLIMVGDYGYTF.

This clonotype was seen a few times. The V gene is TRBV2, the J gene TRBJ2-2, with TRBD1 matching 7 bases. The CDR3 has 16 residues. In germline, CDR1 is SNHLY, CDR2 FYNNEI. J lost 0 bases, V lost 5 bases, and 6 bases had no gene match. The CDR3 coding sequence is TGTGCCAGCAGTATTTTTGGACAGGCGAACACCGGGGAGCTGTTTTTT. It specifies CASSIFGQANTGELFF.

This clonotype was detected only a few times. The genes are TRBV6-1 and TRBJ2-1, with 16 bases matching TRBD2. With V trimmed by 3 bases and J by 8 bases, 7 bases remained unmatched. The CDR3 consists of 17 residues. Germline lookup yields CDR1 MNHNS and CDR2 SASEGT. The CDR3 spells CASSEPGLAGGPYEQFF. In DNA, the CDR3 is TGTGCCAGCAGTGAGCCGGGACTAGCGGGAGGGCCCTATGAGCAGTTCTTC.